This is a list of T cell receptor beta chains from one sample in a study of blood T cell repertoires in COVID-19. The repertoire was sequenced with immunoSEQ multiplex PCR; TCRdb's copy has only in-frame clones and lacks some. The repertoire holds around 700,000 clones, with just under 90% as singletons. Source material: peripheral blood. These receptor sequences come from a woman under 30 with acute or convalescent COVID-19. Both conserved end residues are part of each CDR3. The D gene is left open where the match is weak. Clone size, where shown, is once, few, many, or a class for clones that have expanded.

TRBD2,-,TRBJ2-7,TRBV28,CASIRRVRGGGYEQYF,TGTGCCAGCATCCGGAGAGTGCGGGGGGGCGGTTACGAGCAGTACTTC
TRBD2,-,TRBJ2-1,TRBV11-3,CASSARLASNNEQFF,TGTGCCAGCAGCGCGCGACTAGCGAGCAACAATGAGCAGTTCTTC
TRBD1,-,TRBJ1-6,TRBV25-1,CASSGDRVGTYNSPLHF,TGTGCCAGCAGTGGAGACAGGGTTGGGACCTATAATTCACCCCTCCACTTT
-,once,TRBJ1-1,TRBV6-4,CASSESHERTEAFF,TGTGCCAGCAGTGAATCTCACGAACGGACTGAAGCTTTCTTT
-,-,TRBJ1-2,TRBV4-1,CASSQGLRAGYENGYTF,TGCGCCAGCAGCCAAGGCCTTAGGGCAGGGTATGAGAATGGCTACACCTTC
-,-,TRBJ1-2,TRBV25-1,CASSEAGRVNYGYTF,TGTGCCAGCAGTGAAGCGGGGAGGGTTAACTATGGCTACACCTTC
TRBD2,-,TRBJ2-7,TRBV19,CASNPRGGRYYEQYF,TGTGCCAGTAATCCGCGGGGGGGTCGGTACTACGAGCAGTACTTC
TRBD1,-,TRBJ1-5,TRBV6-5,CATAGQGSHQPQHF,TGTGCCACTGCGGGACAGGGGTCCCATCAGCCCCAGCATTTT
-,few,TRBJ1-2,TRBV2,CATPSSGLVVRYGYTF,TGTGCCACCCCCTCCTCCGGCCTAGTAGTGCGGTATGGCTACACCTTC
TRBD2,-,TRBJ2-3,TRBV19,CATSPSGITDTQYF,TGTGCCACCTCACCCAGCGGGATCACAGATACGCAGTATTTT
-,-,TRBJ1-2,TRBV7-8,CASSLSLRRRDYGYTF,TGTGCCAGCAGCTTATCCCTTCGGCGGCGCGACTATGGCTACACCTTC
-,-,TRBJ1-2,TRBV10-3,CAISEGGGYGYTF,TGTGCCATCAGTGAAGGTGGAGGGTATGGCTACACCTTC
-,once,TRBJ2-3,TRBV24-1,CATSASRGNTDTQYF,TGTGCCACCAGTGCCTCCAGGGGAAATACAGATACGCAGTATTTT